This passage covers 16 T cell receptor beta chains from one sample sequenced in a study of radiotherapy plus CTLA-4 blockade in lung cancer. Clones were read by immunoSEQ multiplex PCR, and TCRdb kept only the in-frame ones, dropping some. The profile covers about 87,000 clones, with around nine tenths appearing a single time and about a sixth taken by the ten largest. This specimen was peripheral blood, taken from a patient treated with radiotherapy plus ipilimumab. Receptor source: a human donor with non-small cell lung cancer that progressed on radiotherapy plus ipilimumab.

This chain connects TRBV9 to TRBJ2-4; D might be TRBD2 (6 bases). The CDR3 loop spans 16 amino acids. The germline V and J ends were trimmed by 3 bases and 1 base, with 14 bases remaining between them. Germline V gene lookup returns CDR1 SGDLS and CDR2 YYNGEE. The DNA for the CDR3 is TGTGCCAGCAGCGGCCGCGCGGCGGGGGCCAAAAACATTCAGTACTTC. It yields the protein CASSGRAAGAKNIQYF.

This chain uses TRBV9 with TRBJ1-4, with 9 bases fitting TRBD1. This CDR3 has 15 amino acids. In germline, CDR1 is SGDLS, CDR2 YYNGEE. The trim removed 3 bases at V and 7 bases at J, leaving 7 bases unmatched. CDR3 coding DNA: TGTGCCAGCAGCGCCCACAGGGGGCAGGTTGAAAAACTGTTTTTT. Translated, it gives CASSAHRGQVEKLFF. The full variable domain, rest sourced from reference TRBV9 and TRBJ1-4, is DSGVTQTPKHLITATGQRVTLRCSPRSGDLSVYWYQQSLDQGLQFLIQYYNGEERAKGNILERFSAQQFPDLHSELNLSSLELGDSALYFCASSAHRGQVEKLFFGSGTQLSVL.

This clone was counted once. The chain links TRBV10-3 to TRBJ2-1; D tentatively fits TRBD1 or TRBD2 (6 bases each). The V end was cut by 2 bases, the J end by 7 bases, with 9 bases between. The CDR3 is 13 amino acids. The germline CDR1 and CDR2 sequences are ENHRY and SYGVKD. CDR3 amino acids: CAISERRGNEQFF. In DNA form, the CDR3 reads TGTGCCATCAGTGAGCGGAGGGGGAATGAGCAGTTCTTC.

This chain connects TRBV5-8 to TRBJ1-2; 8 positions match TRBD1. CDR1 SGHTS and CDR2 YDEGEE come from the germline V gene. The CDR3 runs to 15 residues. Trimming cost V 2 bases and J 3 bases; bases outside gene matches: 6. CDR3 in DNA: TGTGCCAGCAGCTTTGGAGACAGGGGATACTATGGCTACACCTTC. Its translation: CASSFGDRGYYGYTF.

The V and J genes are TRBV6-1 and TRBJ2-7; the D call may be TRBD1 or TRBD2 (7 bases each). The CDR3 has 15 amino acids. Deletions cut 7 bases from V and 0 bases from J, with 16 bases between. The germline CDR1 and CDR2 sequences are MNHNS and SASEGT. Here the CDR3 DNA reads TGTGCCAGCACCCCAGGGGGGGCAGGCTCCTACGAGCAGTACTTC. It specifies CASTPGGAGSYEQYF.

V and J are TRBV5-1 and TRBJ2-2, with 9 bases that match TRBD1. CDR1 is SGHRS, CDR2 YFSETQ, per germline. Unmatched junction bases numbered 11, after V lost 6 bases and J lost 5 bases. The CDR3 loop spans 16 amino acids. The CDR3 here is CASTVTGGLGTGELFF. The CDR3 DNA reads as TGCGCCAGCACCGTGACAGGGGGACTCGGGACCGGGGAGCTGTTTTTT.

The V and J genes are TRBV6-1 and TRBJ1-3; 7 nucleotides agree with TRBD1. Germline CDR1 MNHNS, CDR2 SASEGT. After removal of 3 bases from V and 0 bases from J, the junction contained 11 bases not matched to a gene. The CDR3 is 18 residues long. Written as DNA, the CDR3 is TGTGCCAGCAGTGATTTGGGCAGGGGGGGAACCTCTGGAAACACCATATATTTT. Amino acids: CASSDLGRGGTSGNTIYF.

DNA of the CDR3: TGCGCCAGCAGCCAAGATGAAGGGACAGGCAAGAACCACAAGTACTTC. Translated, it gives CASSQDEGTGKNHKYF. The chain joins TRBV4-1 to TRBJ2-4; 8 bases align to TRBD1. In germline, CDR1 is MGHRA, CDR2 YSYEKL. CDR3 length: 16 amino acids. Trimming removed 0 bases from V and 14 bases from J; junction bases left unmatched: 15.

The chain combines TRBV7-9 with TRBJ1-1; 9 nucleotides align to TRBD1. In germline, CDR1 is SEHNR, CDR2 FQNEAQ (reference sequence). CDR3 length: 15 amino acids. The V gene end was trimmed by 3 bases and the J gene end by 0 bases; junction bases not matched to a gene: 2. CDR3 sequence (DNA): TGTGCCAGCAGCTTGACAGGGGGAATGAACACTGAAGCTTTCTTT. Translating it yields CASSLTGGMNTEAFF. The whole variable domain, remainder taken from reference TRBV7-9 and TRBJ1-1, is DTGVSQNPRHKITKRGQNVTFRCDPISEHNRLYWYRQTLGQGPEFLTYFQNEAQLEKSRLLSDRFSAERPKGSFSTLEIQRTEQGDSAMYLCASSLTGGMNTEAFFGQGTRLTVV.

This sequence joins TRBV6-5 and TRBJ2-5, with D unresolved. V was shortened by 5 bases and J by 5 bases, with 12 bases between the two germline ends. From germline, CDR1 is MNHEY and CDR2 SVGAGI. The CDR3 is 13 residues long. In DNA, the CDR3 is TGTGCCAGCAGTAAAAGGGTCCGGGAGACCCAGTACTTC. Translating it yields CASSKRVRETQYF.

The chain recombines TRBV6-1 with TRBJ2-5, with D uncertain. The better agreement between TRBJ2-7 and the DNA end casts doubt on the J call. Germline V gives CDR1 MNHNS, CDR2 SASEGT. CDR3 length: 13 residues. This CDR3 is CASSGVVRHEQYF. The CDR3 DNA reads TGTGCCAGCAGTGGGGTCGTCCGCCACGAGCAGTACTTC.

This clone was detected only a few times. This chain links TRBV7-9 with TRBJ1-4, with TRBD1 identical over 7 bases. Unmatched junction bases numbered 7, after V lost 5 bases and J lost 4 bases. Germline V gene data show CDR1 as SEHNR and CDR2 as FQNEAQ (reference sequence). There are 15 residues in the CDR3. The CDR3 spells CASSLGTAFNEKLFF. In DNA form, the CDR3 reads TGTGCCAGCAGCCTCGGGACAGCATTTAATGAAAAACTGTTTTTT.

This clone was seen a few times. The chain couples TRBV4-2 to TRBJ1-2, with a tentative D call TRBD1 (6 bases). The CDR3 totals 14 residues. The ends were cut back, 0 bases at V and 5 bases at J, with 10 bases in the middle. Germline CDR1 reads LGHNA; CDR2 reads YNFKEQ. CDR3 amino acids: CASSQERGGYGYTF. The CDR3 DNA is TGTGCCAGCAGCCAAGAAAGGGGGGGTTATGGCTACACCTTC.

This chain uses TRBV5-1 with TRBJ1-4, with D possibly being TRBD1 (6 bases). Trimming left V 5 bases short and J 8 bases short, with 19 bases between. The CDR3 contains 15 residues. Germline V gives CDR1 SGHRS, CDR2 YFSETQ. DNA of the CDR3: TGCGCCAGCAGTCCGGAGAGGGGGGAGAGGGAAAAACTGTTTTTT. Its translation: CASSPERGEREKLFF.

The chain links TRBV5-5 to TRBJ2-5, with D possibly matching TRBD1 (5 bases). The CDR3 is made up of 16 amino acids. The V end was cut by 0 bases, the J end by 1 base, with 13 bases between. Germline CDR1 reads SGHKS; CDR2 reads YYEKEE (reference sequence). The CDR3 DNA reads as TGTGCCAGCAGCTTGGCTCCTAAGGACACCCAAGAGACCCAGTACTTC. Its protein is CASSLAPKDTQETQYF. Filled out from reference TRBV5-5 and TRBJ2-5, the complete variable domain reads DAGVTQSPTHLIKTRGQQVTLRCSPISGHKSVSWYQQVLGQGPQFIFQYYEKEERGRGNFPDRFSARQFPNYSSELNVNALLLGDSALYLCASSLAPKDTQETQYFGPGTRLLVL.

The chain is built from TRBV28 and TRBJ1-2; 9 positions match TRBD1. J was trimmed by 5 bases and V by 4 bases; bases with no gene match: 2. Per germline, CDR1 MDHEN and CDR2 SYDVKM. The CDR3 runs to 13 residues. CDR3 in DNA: TGTGCCAGCAGTTCTGGACAGGGGTATGGCTACACCTTC. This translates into CASSSGQGYGYTF.